This entry is about one T cell receptor (beta chain). This clone was recorded once. No cognate antigen has been identified for it. No base-level quality is on record; no much larger clone is a single base apart. V and J lose 8 bases and 0 bases, and a span of 7 bases separates them. CDR1 and CDR2 are drawn from the germline V gene (reference sequence): DFQATT, SNEGSKA. Measured from the cysteine to the phenylalanine, the CDR3 is 11 residues long. Left in the record is the CDR3 DNA by itself, 33 bases read in frame from the first base. Whole blood was collected in K2EDTA tubes by collaborating institutions according to the institutions' own protocols. For TCRbeta analysis, collaborator samples were shipped as frozen whole blood, as isolated PBMCs, or as DNA extracted from either sample type. This sample stems from a study of blood T cell repertoires in COVID-19 (dated by TCRdb to about 2020). Context from the whole study: Collaborator samples came from the United States, Italy and Spain and covered acute and convalescent phases of COVID-19. The material from the prospective study consisted of cDNA or gDNA derived from T cells, B-cell-depleted T cells, or PBMCs. Deeply sampled blood TCRbeta repertoires from subjects exposed to, actively infected with, or recovered from COVID-19 were included in the dataset. The repertoires were released in a freely available public database intended as a resource for research on the immune response to SARS-CoV-2. Samples came from the ongoing ImmuneRACE study (first 160 participants) plus 1,254 subjects from 6 global collaborators. The sample metadata nearly always contained a de-identified subject ID, COVID-19 status, age in years and sex. Where available, HLA class I and class II types were obtained from metadata supplied by the sample provider rather than from assay-based typing.

TCRbeta CDR3 regions were amplified from genomic DNA using the immunoSEQ Assay, a bias-controlled multiplex PCR. Concerning the study's data processing: The number of nucleated cells in each sample was estimated from the amplification of reference gene primers within the assay. Sequence reads were collapsed and filtered to measure the absolute abundance of every unique TCRbeta CDR3 rearrangement. For each sample, productive Simpson clonality was calculated as the square root of Simpson's diversity index across productive rearrangements. In TCRdb, the immuneACCESS table is reduced to in-frame sequences with V and J assigned. These tables do not hold every clone; where another copy was compared, an unresolved V gene accounts for under half, and the others remain unexplained. V and J calls and clone size come straight from that table; D and trimming were deduced from the DNA. For this sample there are around 130,000 clones; 82% appear just once. 4% of the sample goes to the ten largest clones.

What the authors observed across the whole study: How much clinical and demographic metadata was included differed by source and by participant, and the metadata was provided uncurated.

Recombination connected TRBV20-1 to TRBJ1-2, with the D gene too uncertain to name. Sequencing was done on a sample of peripheral blood. This receptor was obtained from a woman older than 75 with acute or convalescent COVID-19. The sequenced DNA: TGCAGTACCCTATCTAACTATGGCTACACCTTC. This codes for CSTLSNYGYTF.